The 20 T cell receptor beta chains in this list originate from one sample, sequenced in a study of blood T cell repertoires in COVID-19. The assay was immunoSEQ multiplex PCR, and TCRdb's table has in-frame clones only and misses some. The table shows roughly 250,000 clones, with around 88% occurring only once. Sequencing used peripheral blood. These receptors all come from a man aged 35 to 55 with active or convalescent COVID-19.

The chain joins TRBV19 to TRBJ2-1; D is undetermined. Germline V CDR1 and CDR2: LNHDA, SQIVND (reference sequence). Trimming removed 6 bases from V and 0 bases from J, with 15 bases in between. The CDR3 consists of 16 residues. The CDR3: CASSPTFTSSYNEQFF. CDR3 nucleotides: TGTGCCAGTAGCCCGACTTTTACCAGCTCCTACAATGAGCAGTTCTTC.

The chain has TRBV11-3 and TRBJ1-2; 7 bases are a match to TRBD1. The CDR3 length is 13 residues. Germline V lookup: CDR1 SGHNT, CDR2 YENEEA. Trimming took 5 bases from V and 8 from J; bases not matched to a gene: 8. The CDR3 coding sequence is TGTGCCAGCAGCCCCACAGGGGCTCGGGGCTACACCTTC. Translating gives CASSPTGARGYTF.

J is TRBJ2-1 and V is TRBV5-5; D is perhaps TRBD2 (5 bases). The CDR3 length is 15 residues. CDR1 and CDR2 from the germline V gene are SGHKS and YYEKEE (reference sequence). Trimming stripped 2 bases from V and 6 bases from J, with 15 bases between. The CDR3 nucleotides read TGTGCCAGCAGCTTAACGGACGGAGGATTCAATGAGCAGTTCTTC. Amino acids: CASSLTDGGFNEQFF.

The chain combines TRBV9 with TRBJ2-7; D not resolved. Trimming pared 0 bases from V and 5 bases from J, leaving 15 bases between. The CDR3 has 15 amino acids. Germline assignment: CDR1 SGDLS and CDR2 YYNGEE. The CDR3 DNA is TGTGCCAGCAGCGTAGGTCACAGCCCGATGGACGAGCAGTACTTC. The encoded protein is CASSVGHSPMDEQYF. Full variable domain (remainder filled in from reference TRBV9 and TRBJ2-7): DSGVTQTPKHLITATGQRVTLRCSPRSGDLSVYWYQQSLDQGLQFLIQYYNGEERAKGNILERFSAQQFPDLHSELNLSSLELGDSALYFCASSVGHSPMDEQYFGPGTRLTVT.

The chain is built from TRBV7-8 and TRBJ1-4; D remains ambiguous. CDR1 and CDR2 (germline): SGHVS, FQNEAQ. The CDR3 has 14 amino acids. The V end lost 5 bases, the J end lost 5 bases, and 12 bases lay between the germline ends. CDR3 in DNA: TGTGCCAGCAGCGACGGGGTCCCCAATGAAAAACTGTTTTTT. Amino acid sequence: CASSDGVPNEKLFF.

CDR3 nucleotide sequence: TGTGCCAGCAGTCAAAGCAATCAGCCCCAGCATTTT. Amino acid sequence: CASSQSNQPQHF. The chain recombines TRBV28 with TRBJ1-5, with no clear D. V lost 5 bases and J lost 1, with 3 bases in between. The CDR3 runs 12 residues. CDR1 is MDHEN and CDR2 is SYDVKM in the germline V gene.

This clone was picked up a small number of times. The chain joins TRBV5-1 to TRBJ2-2, with 7 bases that match TRBD1. The CDR3 is made up of 14 amino acids. Per the germline V gene, CDR1 is SGHRS and CDR2 is YFSETQ. J lost 7 bases, V lost 4 bases, and 7 bases had no gene match. The CDR3 DNA follows: TGCGCCAGCAGCGGCGGTGACAGGGTCGGGGAGCTGTTTTTT. Translated: CASSGGDRVGELFF.

The chain has TRBV6-4 and TRBJ2-3, with TRBD1 matching 7 bases. The J segment lost 6 bases and the V segment lost 3 bases, leaving 3 bases of the junction unmatched. The CDR3 has 13 amino acids. Germline CDR1 is MRHNA and CDR2 is SNTAGT. The CDR3 loop reads CASSETGSDTQYF. CDR3 bases: TGTGCCAGCAGTGAGACAGGGTCCGATACGCAGTATTTT.

This chain joins TRBV12-2 and TRBJ2-1; the table's TRBD2 call for D was not verified on the DNA. TRBV12-2 is noted as a pseudogene. The CDR3 contains 15 residues. Written as DNA, the CDR3 is TGTGCAAGTCGCCTCGGACTGGGCCCCTACAATGAGCAGTTCTTC. It translates to CASRLGLGPYNEQFF.

This clone was detected only once. The chain joins TRBV11-1 to TRBJ2-3; tentatively, D is TRBD1 (6 bases). The CDR3 length is 14 residues. V was shortened by 3 bases and J by 8 bases, with 15 bases between the two germline ends. The germline gives CDR1 SGHAT, CDR2 FQDESV (reference sequence). The CDR3 spells CASSFFEGEGTQYF. Here the CDR3 DNA reads TGTGCCAGCAGCTTTTTTGAGGGGGAAGGTACGCAGTATTTT.

The chain joins TRBV5-4 to TRBJ1-2; the match to TRBD1 covers 9 bases. CDR1 and CDR2 (germline): SGHNT, YYREEE (reference sequence). V gave up 4 bases and J gave up 7 bases; unmatched junction bases: 14. The CDR3 sequence is 16 residues long. The chain's CDR3 is CASSPGGTGSGFGYTF. CDR3 nucleotides: TGTGCCAGCAGCCCAGGGGGGACAGGGTCGGGGTTTGGCTACACCTTC.

This clone appeared a single time. In DNA form, the CDR3 reads TGCGCCAGCAGCCCCGGACAGGGAGTTGAAGCTTTCTTT. This encodes CASSPGQGVEAFF. The V gene is TRBV5-1, the J gene TRBJ1-1, with TRBD1 identical over 8 bases. V gave up 4 bases and J gave up 7 bases; unmatched junction bases: 6. The CDR3 loop spans 13 amino acids. Germline lookup yields CDR1 SGHRS and CDR2 YFSETQ.

This clone was observed once. The CDR3 spells CASSPGLRQDTQYF. CDR3 bases: TGTGCCAGCTCACCCGGACTGCGCCAAGATACGCAGTATTTT. V and J are TRBV18 and TRBJ2-3; maybe TRBD2 (5 bases). CDR1 is KGHSH and CDR2 is LQKENI in the germline V gene. Trimming took 3 bases from V and 5 from J, leaving 12 bases between them. CDR3 length: 14 amino acids.

The chain uses TRBV18 and TRBJ1-5, with 8 bases aligning to TRBD1. The CDR3 spans 15 residues. The junction had 4 bases not matched to a gene; V was cut back by 5 bases and J by 1 base. Germline loops: CDR1 KGHSH, CDR2 LQKENI. The CDR3 nucleotides are TGTGCCAGCTCAGAAGGACAGGGCAGCAATCAGCCCCAGCATTTT. Translation gives CASSEGQGSNQPQHF.

This clone is a singleton in its sample. The chain employs TRBV28 and TRBJ1-3, with D possibly matching TRBD1 (5 bases). Trimming shortened V by 8 bases and J by 4 bases, and 15 bases separated the two germline ends. The germline CDR1 and CDR2 sequences are MDHEN and SYDVKM. The CDR3 covers 14 residues. In nucleotides, the CDR3 is TGTGCCAGCGGCGGGGGTGGGACGGGAAACACCATATATTTT. Translated, it gives CASGGGGTGNTIYF.

The V and J genes are TRBV3-1 (or the pseudogene TRBV3-2) and TRBJ1-2; TRBD1 aligns across 8 bases. Germline CDR1 is LGHDT and CDR2 is YNNKEL (reference sequence). The CDR3 has 13 amino acids. The V gene end was trimmed by 3 bases and the J gene end by 3 bases; junction bases not matched to a gene: 0. In nucleotides, the CDR3 is TGTGCCAGCAGCCAGACAGGGGACTATGGCTACACCTTC. Translated: CASSQTGDYGYTF.

V usage is TRBV10-3 and J usage is TRBJ1-2, with D maybe TRBD1 (6 bases). The CDR3 runs to 15 residues. V was shortened by 7 bases and J by 1 base, with 16 bases between the two germline ends. Germline V gene data show CDR1 as ENHRY and CDR2 as SYGVKD. CDR3 sequence reads: CAITKQGTGNYGYTF. The DNA of the CDR3 is TGTGCCATCACCAAACAGGGTACGGGTAACTATGGCTACACCTTC.

This clone was counted only a few times. The chain employs TRBV5-1 and TRBJ1-1; a weak D match, TRBD1 (5 bases). The CDR3 runs to 15 residues. The germline gives CDR1 SGHRS, CDR2 YFSETQ. Deletions cut 4 bases from V and 4 bases from J, with 17 bases between. The CDR3 region is CASSPFSGGATEAFF. The CDR3, as DNA: TGCGCCAGCAGCCCCTTTTCGGGAGGGGCCACTGAAGCTTTCTTT.

The J gene is TRBJ2-5, the V gene TRBV5-4; no firm D call. V lost 4 bases and J 4 bases, leaving 8 bases between the germline ends. CDR1 and CDR2 from the germline V gene are SGHNT and YYREEE (reference sequence). The CDR3 sequence is 12 residues long. The CDR3: CASSLLTETQYF. The DNA of the CDR3 is TGTGCCAGCAGCCTATTAACAGAGACCCAGTACTTC.

The rearrangement links TRBV12-5 to TRBJ1-1, with a possible D match to TRBD1 (5 bases). The germline V and J ends were trimmed by 7 bases and 4 bases, with 16 bases remaining between them. The CDR3 is 14 residues long. Germline V gene sequence: CDR1 LGHNT, CDR2 FRNRAP. Here the CDR3 DNA reads TGTGCTAGTGCCCTGGGGGGAACCTTCACTGAAGCTTTCTTT. Translating gives CASALGGTFTEAFF.